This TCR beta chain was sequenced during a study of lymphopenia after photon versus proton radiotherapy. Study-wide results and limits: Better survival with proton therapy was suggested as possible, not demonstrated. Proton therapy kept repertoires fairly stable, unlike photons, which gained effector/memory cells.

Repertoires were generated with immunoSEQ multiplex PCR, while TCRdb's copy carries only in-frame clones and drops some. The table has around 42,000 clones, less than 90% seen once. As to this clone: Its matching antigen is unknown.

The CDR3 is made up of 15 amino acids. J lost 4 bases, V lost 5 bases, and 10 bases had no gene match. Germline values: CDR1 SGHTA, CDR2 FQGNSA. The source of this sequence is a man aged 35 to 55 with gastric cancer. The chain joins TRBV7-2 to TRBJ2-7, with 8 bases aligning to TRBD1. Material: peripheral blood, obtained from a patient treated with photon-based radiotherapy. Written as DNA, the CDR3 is TGTGCCAGCAGCGAATACGGGACAGGCCCATACGAGCAGTACTTC. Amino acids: CASSEYGTGPYEQYF.